This T cell receptor (beta chain) was recovered during a study of cytomegalovirus exposure and HLA in healthy donors. PCR was performed using 60 Vbeta and 13 Jbeta primers. Produced via immunoSEQ multiplex PCR; TCRdb's table is partial and in-frame only. The sample lists about 120,000 clones; around 10% were seen once. The CDR3 is made up of 15 amino acids. Per germline, CDR1 SNHLY and CDR2 FYNNEI. J gave up 3 bases and V 0 bases, and 2 bases lay outside the gene matches. The receptor was isolated from a man younger than 45 in good health and CMV-seronegative. The V call is TRBV2, the J call TRBJ2-3; 8 nucleotides line up with TRBD2. Sequencing was performed on PBMCs. The CDR3, as DNA: TGTGCCAGCAGTGAAGCTGCGGGGGGTACAGATACGCAGTATTTT. This translates into CASSEAAGGTDTQYF.